This TCR beta chain was captured by sequencing in a study of cytomegalovirus exposure and HLA in healthy donors. Germline V gene lookup returns CDR1 SGHAT and CDR2 FQNNGV. The CDR3 totals 16 residues. The V and J ends lost 2 bases and 6 bases respectively, with 16 bases between them. Primers for the PCR totalled 60 Vbeta and 13 Jbeta. Sequenced by immunoSEQ multiplex PCR; TCRdb stores in-frame clones only, minus some. This table holds some 130,000 clones, about four fifths found once. This clone was picked up a small number of times. The origin of this receptor is a man under 40 in good health. Sequencing used PBMCs. The chain uses TRBV11-2 and TRBJ1-4, with D unclear. The CDR3 sequence: CASSLPFRPSHEKLFF. The CDR3 bases are TGTGCCAGCAGCTTACCCTTCAGGCCTTCCCATGAAAAACTGTTTTTT. The full variable domain, rest sourced from reference TRBV11-2 and TRBJ1-4, is EAGVAQSPRYKIIEKRQSVAFWCNPISGHATLYWYQQILGQGPKLLIQFQNNGVVDDSQLPKDRFSAERLKGVDSTLKIQPAKLEDSAVYLCASSLPFRPSHEKLFFGSGTQLSVL.